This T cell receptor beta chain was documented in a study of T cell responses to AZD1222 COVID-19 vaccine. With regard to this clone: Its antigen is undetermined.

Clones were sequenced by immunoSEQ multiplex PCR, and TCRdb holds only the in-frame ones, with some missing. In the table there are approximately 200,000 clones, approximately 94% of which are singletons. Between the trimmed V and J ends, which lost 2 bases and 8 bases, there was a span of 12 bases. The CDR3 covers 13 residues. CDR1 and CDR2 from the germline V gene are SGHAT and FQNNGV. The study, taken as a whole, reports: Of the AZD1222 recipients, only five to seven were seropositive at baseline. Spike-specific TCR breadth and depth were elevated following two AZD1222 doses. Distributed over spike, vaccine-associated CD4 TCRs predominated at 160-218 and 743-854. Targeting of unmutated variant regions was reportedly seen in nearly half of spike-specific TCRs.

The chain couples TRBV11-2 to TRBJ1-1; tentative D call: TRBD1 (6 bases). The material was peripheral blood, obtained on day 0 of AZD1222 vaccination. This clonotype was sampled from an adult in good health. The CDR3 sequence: CASSLTQGLEAFF. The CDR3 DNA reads TGTGCCAGCAGCTTAACACAGGGCCTCGAAGCTTTCTTT.